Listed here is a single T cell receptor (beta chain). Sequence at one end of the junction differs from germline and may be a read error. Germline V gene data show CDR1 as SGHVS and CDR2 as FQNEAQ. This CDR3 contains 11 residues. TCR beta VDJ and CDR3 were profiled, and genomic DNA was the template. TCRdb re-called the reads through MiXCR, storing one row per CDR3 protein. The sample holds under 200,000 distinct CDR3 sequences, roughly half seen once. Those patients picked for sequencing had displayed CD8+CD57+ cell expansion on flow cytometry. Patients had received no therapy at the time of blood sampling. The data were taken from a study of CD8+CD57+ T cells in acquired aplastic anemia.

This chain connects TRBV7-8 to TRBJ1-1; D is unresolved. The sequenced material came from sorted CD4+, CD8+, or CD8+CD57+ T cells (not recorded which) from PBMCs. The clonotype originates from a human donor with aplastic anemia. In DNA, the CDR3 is TGTGCCAGCTTGAAGAACACTGAAGCTCTCTTT. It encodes CASLKNTEALF.